This T cell receptor (beta chain) is from a study of shared clonotypes between healthy human individuals. Whole-study findings and limits: An effect of sequencing depth on clonotype sharing among donors was expected. Sharing across four donors was highest in naive CD4 (roughly 5%) and lowest in memory CD8 (around 0.4%).

The CDR3 spans 14 residues. V lost 6 bases to trimming and J lost 5 bases, with 16 bases between them. In germline, CDR1 is MDHEN, CDR2 SYDVKM. A single count supports this clone. No antigen is known for it. Method: immunoSEQ multiplex PCR; TCRdb's copy keeps in-frame clones and lacks some. Of roughly 380,000 clones in the sample, about 96% were seen once. The sequence was collected from a man younger than 45 in good health. The sequencing sample was made of memory CD8+ T cells sorted from blood. Noted subset: CD45RO+ cells pooled with CCR7-negative TemRA cells. This chain links TRBV28 with TRBJ2-5; D not certain. In DNA form, the CDR3 reads TGTGCCAGCAGCTTACCCCGGATTCGTGAGACCCAGTACTTC. Translation gives CASSLPRIRETQYF.